A single T cell receptor (beta chain) is shown here with its context. This sample is drawn from a study of T cell changes during pregnancy in multiple sclerosis. Libraries were prepared by immunoSEQ multiplex PCR; TCRdb keeps only in-frame clonotypes and omits some of them. This table has 70,000 to 90,000 clones, 90% to 95% appearing once. The source material was peripheral blood, sampled in the first trimester of pregnancy. This TCR was sampled from a female donor with multiple sclerosis, enrolled in a pregnancy study.

This CDR3 reads CASSFSGTNSYEQYF. CDR3 sequence (DNA): TGTGCCAGCAGCTTTTCCGGGACAAACTCCTACGAGCAGTACTTC. The rearrangement uses TRBV5-5 and TRBJ2-7; D perhaps matches TRBD1 (6 bases). The CDR3 runs to 15 residues. Trimming cost V 2 bases and J 0 bases, with 12 bases left between them. Germline V gene sequence: CDR1 SGHKS, CDR2 YYEKEE (reference sequence).